The 10 T cell receptor beta chains listed next were all sequenced from one sample in a study of cytomegalovirus exposure and HLA in healthy donors. The PCR had 60 Vbeta and 13 Jbeta primers. The repertoire was sequenced with immunoSEQ multiplex PCR; TCRdb's copy has only in-frame clones and lacks some. The profile covers some 120,000 clones, with roughly 69% appearing a single time and roughly 9% taken by the ten largest. The source material was PBMCs. The receptors were sampled from a woman between 35 and 50 years old in good health and CMV-seropositive.

A word on this clone: The junction shows a germline mismatch at one end, possibly a read error. The chain is built from TRBV7-9 and TRBJ2-7; D gene ambiguous. Germline-derived CDR1 and CDR2 are SEHNR and FQNEAQ (reference sequence). The CDR3 has 13 amino acids. CDR3 sequence reads: CSSSLTLVYEQYF. The DNA for the CDR3 is TGTTCCAGCAGCTTAACCTTAGTCTACGAGCAGTACTTC.

The chain employs TRBV27 and TRBJ2-1, with 7 nucleotides matching TRBD2. There are 14 residues in the CDR3. CDR1 and CDR2 (germline): MNHEY, SMNVEV (reference sequence). The J segment lost 3 bases and the V segment lost 5 bases, leaving 4 bases of the junction unmatched. CDR3 DNA sequence: TGTGCCAGCAGTAAGCGGGATGGCTACAATGAGCAGTTCTTC. It codes for CASSKRDGYNEQFF.

This chain joins TRBV13 and TRBJ2-7; D is perhaps TRBD2 (6 bases). Germline CDR1 reads PRHDT; CDR2 reads FYEKMQ (reference sequence). This CDR3 is built from 15 residues. Deletions cut 8 bases from V and 6 bases from J, with 23 bases between. This CDR3 is CASRGWAGKTGEQYF. The CDR3 DNA is TGTGCCAGCCGAGGGTGGGCGGGAAAAACCGGCGAGCAGTACTTC.

The chain employs TRBV13 and TRBJ1-5; weak D call: TRBD1 (6 bases). The CDR3 covers 16 residues. The germline CDR1 and CDR2 sequences are PRHDT and FYEKMQ (reference sequence). V was shortened by 3 bases and J by 2 bases, with 14 bases between the two germline ends. The CDR3 spells CASSLTGPLGNQPQHF. The CDR3 DNA reads as TGTGCCAGCAGCTTGACAGGCCCCCTCGGCAATCAGCCCCAGCATTTT.

This CDR3 is CASSIGEGTSDTQYF. The CDR3 DNA follows: TGTGCCAGTAGTATAGGGGAAGGGACTTCAGATACGCAGTATTTT. This chain joins TRBV19 and TRBJ2-3, with D maybe TRBD2 (6 bases). The CDR3 length is 15 residues. Per germline, CDR1 LNHDA and CDR2 SQIVND (reference sequence). Trimming took 1 base from V and 4 from J, leaving 12 bases between them.

V gene TRBV23-1 combines with J gene TRBJ1-6; tentative D call: TRBD1 (5 bases). TRBV23-1 is recorded as an ORF, its role being uncertain. V was pared by 7 bases and J by 7 bases, with 11 bases between. The CDR3 covers 13 residues. For the CDR3, the DNA is TGCGCCAGCAAGCAGGGTTACAATTCACCCCTCCACTTT. It translates to CASKQGYNSPLHF.

V is TRBV7-2 and J is TRBJ2-1; 9 bases are shared with TRBD2. Germline-derived CDR1 and CDR2 are SGHTA and FQGNSA. J gave up 7 bases and V 4 bases, and 8 bases lay outside the gene matches. The CDR3 runs 15 residues. CDR3: CASSSQIAGENEQFF. The CDR3 DNA is TGTGCCAGCAGCTCCCAAATAGCGGGGGAGAATGAGCAGTTCTTC. Full variable domain (rest looked up from reference TRBV7-2 and TRBJ2-1): GAGVSQSPSNKVTEKGKDVELRCDPISGHTALYWYRQSLGQGLEFLIYFQGNSAPDKSGLPSDRFSAERTGGSVSTLTIQRTQQEDSAVYLCASSSQIAGENEQFFGPGTRLTVL.

The V gene is TRBV11-2, the J gene TRBJ1-2; possibly TRBD1 for D (5 bases). Trimming shortened V by 5 bases and J by 4 bases, and 20 bases separated the two germline ends. Germline assignment: CDR1 SGHAT and CDR2 FQNNGV. The CDR3 sequence is 16 residues long. CDR3: CASSAGTPLVSYGYTF. CDR3 bases: TGTGCCAGCAGCGCGGGGACTCCACTGGTGTCCTATGGCTACACCTTC.

This rearrangement joins TRBV19 to TRBJ2-7; TRBD1 agrees at 10 bases. The V segment lost 5 bases and the J segment 4 bases; nucleotides outside the gene matches: 8. The CDR3 is 15 residues long. Germline CDR1 reads LNHDA; CDR2 reads SQIVND (reference sequence). CDR3 protein: CASSFGTGAEYEQYF. The CDR3 coding sequence is TGTGCCAGTAGTTTTGGGACAGGGGCGGAATACGAGCAGTACTTC.

This clone was detected a few times. Because the CDR3's place on the DNA is in doubt, the DNA is left out and the CDR3 is given as listed by TCRdb. This chain connects TRBV21-1 to TRBJ1-3. TRBV21-1 is reported as a pseudogene. The CDR3 adds up to 19 amino acids, both ends counted. CDR3 sequence: CASSIVQGRAVGPGNTIYF.